This T cell receptor beta chain emerged from a study of CD8 T cells in Susac syndrome. Reverse transcription of roughly 0.5 to 1 ug RNA was performed with random hexamers. An immunoSEQ multiplex PCR amplified TCR beta CDR3 over 54 Vbeta and 13 Jbeta. One entry per CDR3 protein results from TCRdb running MiXCR on the immunoSEQ multiplex PCR reads. The data show 100,000 to 150,000 distinct CDR3 sequences, approximately 96% seen once. The V and J ends lost 7 bases and 0 bases respectively, with 13 bases between them. The germline CDR1 and CDR2 sequences are SNHLY and FYNNEI. The CDR3 is 15 residues long.

The chain is built from TRBV2 and TRBJ1-3, with D perhaps TRBD1 (5 bases). The clonotype originates from a human donor in good health. What was sequenced was CD4+ T cells from PBMCs. DNA for the CDR3: TGTGCCAGCACCGGGGACGGACACTCTGGAAACACCATATATTTT. Its translation: CASTGDGHSGNTIYF.